This record looks at one TCR beta chain sequence and its context. What it binds is not known. The CDR3 totals 14 residues. Germline V gives CDR1 SGHRS, CDR2 YFSETQ. V was clipped by 2 bases and J by 2 bases; unmatched bases: 0. One heparinised draw of blood, averaging roughly 120 mL, came from each donor. Cells sorted by CD45RO/CCR7/CD25/CD127/CD95/CD27 comprised CD4+ naive, central memory, regulatory and stem cell-like memory cells. The sample originates from a study of beta chain features in type 1 diabetes. Study-level information: Healthy donors resembled patients in age, gender and cell yields. Whole-study findings and limits: More deletions and fewer insertions at VDJ junctions were seen in type 1 diabetes patients. Moderately but significantly shorter TCRB CDR3s were found in Type 1 diabetes patients in all four CD4+ subsets.

Sequenced material consisted of expressed TCRB transcripts (all of the isolated RNA was reverse transcribed). Libraries were prepared by immunoSEQ multiplex PCR; TCRdb keeps only in-frame clonotypes and omits some of them. The sample lists approximately 360,000 clones, over 9.5% occurring once. J is TRBJ2-1 and V is TRBV5-1, with 8 bases fitting TRBD1. This clonotype was obtained from a woman aged 18 to 35 with type 1 diabetes. Material for sequencing was naive CD4+ T cells from blood. CDR3 loop: CASSLQGAYNEQFF. The CDR3 DNA reads TGCGCCAGCAGCTTACAGGGGGCCTACAATGAGCAGTTCTTC.